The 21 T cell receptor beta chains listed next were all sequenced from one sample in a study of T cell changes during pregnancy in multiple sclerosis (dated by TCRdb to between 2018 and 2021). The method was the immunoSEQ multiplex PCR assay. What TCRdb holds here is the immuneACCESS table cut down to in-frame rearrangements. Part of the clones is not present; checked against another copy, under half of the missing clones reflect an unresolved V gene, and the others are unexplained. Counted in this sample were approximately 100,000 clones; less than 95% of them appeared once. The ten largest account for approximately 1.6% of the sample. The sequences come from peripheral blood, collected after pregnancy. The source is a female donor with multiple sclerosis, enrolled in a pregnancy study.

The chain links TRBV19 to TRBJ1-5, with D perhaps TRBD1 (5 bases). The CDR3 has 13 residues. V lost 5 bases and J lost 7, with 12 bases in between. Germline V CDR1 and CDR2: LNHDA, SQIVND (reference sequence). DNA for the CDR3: TGTGCCAGTAGTCCCAAGCGGGACCAGCCCCAGCATTTT. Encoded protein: CASSPKRDQPQHF.

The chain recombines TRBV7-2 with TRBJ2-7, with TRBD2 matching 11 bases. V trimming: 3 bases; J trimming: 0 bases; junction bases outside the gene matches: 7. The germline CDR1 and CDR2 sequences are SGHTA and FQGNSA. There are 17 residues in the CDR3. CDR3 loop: CASSFQVAGGSSYEQYF. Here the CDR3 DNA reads TGTGCCAGCAGCTTCCAAGTAGCGGGGGGGAGCTCCTACGAGCAGTACTTC.

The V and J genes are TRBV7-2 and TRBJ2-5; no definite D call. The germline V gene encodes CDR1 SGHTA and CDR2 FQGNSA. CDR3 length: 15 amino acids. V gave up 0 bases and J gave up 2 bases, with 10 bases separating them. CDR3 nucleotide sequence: TGTGCCAGCAGCTTAGCGCCCGGTCGACAAGAGACCCAGTACTTC. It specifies CASSLAPGRQETQYF.

CDR3 sequence (DNA): TGTGCCAGCAGCCCCTCTGAACTAGTCAGCGAGCAGTACTTC. It specifies CASSPSELVSEQYF. The chain employs TRBV7-8 and TRBJ2-7; D possibly corresponds to TRBD2 (5 bases). Trimming removed 5 bases at V and 6 bases at J, with 17 bases between. This CDR3 contains 14 residues. Germline values: CDR1 SGHVS, CDR2 FQNEAQ.

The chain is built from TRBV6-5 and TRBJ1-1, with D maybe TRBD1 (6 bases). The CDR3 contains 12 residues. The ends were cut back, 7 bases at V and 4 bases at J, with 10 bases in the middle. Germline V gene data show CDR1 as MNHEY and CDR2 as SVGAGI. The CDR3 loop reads CASKTGLTEAFF. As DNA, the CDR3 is TGTGCCAGCAAAACAGGGCTCACTGAAGCTTTCTTT.

CDR3 sequence: CSARTGEYEQYF. The CDR3 DNA sequence: TGCAGCGCAAGGACTGGCGAATACGAGCAGTACTTC. The V and J genes are TRBV29-1 and TRBJ2-7, with a tentative D call TRBD2 (5 bases). The length of the CDR3 is 12 residues. Germline V lookup: CDR1 SQVTM, CDR2 ANQGSEA. V lost 7 bases and J lost 4, with 14 bases in between.

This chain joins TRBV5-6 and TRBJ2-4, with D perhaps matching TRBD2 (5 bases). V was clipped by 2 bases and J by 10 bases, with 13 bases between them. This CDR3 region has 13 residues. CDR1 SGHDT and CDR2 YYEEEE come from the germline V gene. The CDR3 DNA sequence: TGTGCCAGCAGCTTTGGGCTAGCTGGGATTCAGTACTTC. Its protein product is CASSFGLAGIQYF.

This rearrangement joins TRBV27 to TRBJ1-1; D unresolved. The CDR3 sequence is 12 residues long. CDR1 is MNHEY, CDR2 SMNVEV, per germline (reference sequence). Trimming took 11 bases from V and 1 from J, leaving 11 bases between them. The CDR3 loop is CASAGRNTEAFF. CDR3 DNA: TGTGCCTCCGCCGGTCGGAACACTGAAGCTTTCTTT.

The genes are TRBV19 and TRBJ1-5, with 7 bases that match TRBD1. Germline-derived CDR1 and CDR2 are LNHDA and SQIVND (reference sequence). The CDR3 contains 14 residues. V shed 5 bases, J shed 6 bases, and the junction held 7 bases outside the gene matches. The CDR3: CASSVDRDAQPQHF. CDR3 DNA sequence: TGTGCCAGTAGTGTCGACAGGGATGCTCAGCCCCAGCATTTT.

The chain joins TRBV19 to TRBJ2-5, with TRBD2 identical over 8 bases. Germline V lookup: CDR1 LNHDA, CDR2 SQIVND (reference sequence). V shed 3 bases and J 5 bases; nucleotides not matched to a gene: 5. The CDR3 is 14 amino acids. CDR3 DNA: TGTGCCAGTAGTATCGCGGGGGGCGGTGAGACCCAGTACTTC. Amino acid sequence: CASSIAGGGETQYF. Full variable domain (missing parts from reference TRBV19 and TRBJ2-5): DGGITQSPKYLFRKEGQNVTLSCEQNLNHDAMYWYRQDPGQGLRLIYYSQIVNDFQKGDIAEGYSVSREKKESFPLTVTSAQKNPTAFYLCASSIAGGGETQYFGPGTRLLVL.

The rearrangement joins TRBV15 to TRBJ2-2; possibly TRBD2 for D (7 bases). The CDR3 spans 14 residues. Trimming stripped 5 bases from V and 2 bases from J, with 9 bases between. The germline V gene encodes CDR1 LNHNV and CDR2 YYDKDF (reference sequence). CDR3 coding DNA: TGTGCCACCAGCGGGGGGGCCAACACCGGGGAGCTGTTTTTT. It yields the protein CATSGGANTGELFF.

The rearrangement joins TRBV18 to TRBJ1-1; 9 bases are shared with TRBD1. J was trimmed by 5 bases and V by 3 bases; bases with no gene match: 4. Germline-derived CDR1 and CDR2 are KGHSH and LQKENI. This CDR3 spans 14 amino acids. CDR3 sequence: CASSPRDRATEAFF. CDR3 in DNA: TGTGCCAGCTCACCCCGGGACAGGGCGACTGAAGCTTTCTTT.

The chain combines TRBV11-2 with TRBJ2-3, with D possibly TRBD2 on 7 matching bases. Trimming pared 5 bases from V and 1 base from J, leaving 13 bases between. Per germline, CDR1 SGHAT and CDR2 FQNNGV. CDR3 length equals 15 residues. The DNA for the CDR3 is TGTGCCAGCAGCCCATGGGGGGGCGGCACAGATACGCAGTATTTT. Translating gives CASSPWGGGTDTQYF.

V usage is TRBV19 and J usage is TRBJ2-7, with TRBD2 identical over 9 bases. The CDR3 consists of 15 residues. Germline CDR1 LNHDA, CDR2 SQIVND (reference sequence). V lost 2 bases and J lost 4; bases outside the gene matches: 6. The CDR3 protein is CASSIRLAGIYEQYF. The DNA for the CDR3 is TGTGCCAGTAGTATACGGCTAGCGGGGATTTACGAGCAGTACTTC.

CDR3 amino acids: CASSAQGAGGPLYNEQFF. The DNA of the CDR3 is TGTGCCAGCAGTGCCCAGGGGGCGGGAGGGCCCCTTTACAATGAGCAGTTCTTC. This chain connects TRBV25-1 to TRBJ2-1, with D perhaps matching TRBD2 (9 bases). Trimming pared 4 bases from V and 4 bases from J, leaving 23 bases between. Germline CDR1 MGHDK, CDR2 SYGVNS. There are 18 residues in the CDR3.

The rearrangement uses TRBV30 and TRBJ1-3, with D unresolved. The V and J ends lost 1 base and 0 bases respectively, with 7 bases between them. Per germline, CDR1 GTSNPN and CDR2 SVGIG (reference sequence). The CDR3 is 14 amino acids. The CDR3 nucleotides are TGTGCCTGGAGTGCCGGTGCCTCTGGAAACACCATATATTTT. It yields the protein CAWSAGASGNTIYF.

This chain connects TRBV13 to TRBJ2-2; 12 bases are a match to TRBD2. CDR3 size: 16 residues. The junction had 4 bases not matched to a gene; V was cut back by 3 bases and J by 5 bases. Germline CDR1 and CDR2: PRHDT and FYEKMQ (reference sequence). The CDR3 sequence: CASSFPSGGATGELFF. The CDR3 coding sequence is TGTGCCAGCAGCTTTCCTAGCGGGGGGGCGACCGGGGAGCTGTTTTTT.

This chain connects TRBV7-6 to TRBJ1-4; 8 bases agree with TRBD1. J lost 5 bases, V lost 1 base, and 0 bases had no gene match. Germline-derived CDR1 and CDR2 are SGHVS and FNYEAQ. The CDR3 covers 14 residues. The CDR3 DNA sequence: TGTGCCAGCAGCTTAGGACAGGGGAATGAAAAACTGTTTTTT. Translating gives CASSLGQGNEKLFF.

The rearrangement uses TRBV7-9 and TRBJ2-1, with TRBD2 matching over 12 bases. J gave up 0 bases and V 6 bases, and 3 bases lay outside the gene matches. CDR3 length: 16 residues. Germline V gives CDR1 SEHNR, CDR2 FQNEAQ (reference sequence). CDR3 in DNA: TGTGCCAGCAGGTCTAGCGGGGGGGTCTCCTACAATGAGCAGTTCTTC. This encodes CASRSSGGVSYNEQFF.

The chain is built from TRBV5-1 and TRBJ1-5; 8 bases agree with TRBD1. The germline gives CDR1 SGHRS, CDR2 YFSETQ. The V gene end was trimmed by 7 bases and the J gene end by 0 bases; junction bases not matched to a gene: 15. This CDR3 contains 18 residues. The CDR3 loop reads CASVGGQTGEDSNQPQHF. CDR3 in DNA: TGCGCCAGCGTGGGCGGCCAGACAGGGGAGGATAGCAATCAGCCCCAGCATTTT.

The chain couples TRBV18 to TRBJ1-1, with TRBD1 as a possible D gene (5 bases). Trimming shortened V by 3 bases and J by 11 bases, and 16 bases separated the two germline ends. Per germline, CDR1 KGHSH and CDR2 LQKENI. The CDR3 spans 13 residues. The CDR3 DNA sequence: TGTGCCAGCTCACCGGCACCCTTGGAGGGGGCTTTCTTT. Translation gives CASSPAPLEGAFF.